Presented here are 27 T cell receptor beta chains from one specimen sequenced in a study of blood T cell repertoires in COVID-19. Using immunoSEQ multiplex PCR, the repertoire was profiled, and TCRdb retains in-frame clones only, with some absent. The table includes roughly 300,000 clones, over 75% detected once. What was sequenced was PBMCs or T cells enriched from blood (not recorded which). These TCRs come from a man aged 25-45 years who had recovered from COVID-19.

This clone was counted a single time. The chain links TRBV27 to TRBJ1-2; TRBD1 matches 10 bases. Germline assignment: CDR1 MNHEY and CDR2 SMNVEV (reference sequence). The ends lost 6 bases at V and 8 bases at J; junction bases unmatched: 18. The CDR3 has 17 residues. The CDR3 protein is CASSSALLRDRGRGYTF. The CDR3 DNA sequence: TGTGCCAGCAGCTCGGCTTTGCTTCGGGACAGGGGTCGAGGCTACACCTTC.

V and J are TRBV10-3 and TRBJ2-3; 15 positions agree with TRBD2. The V and J ends lost 4 bases and 2 bases, in that order; junction bases with no gene match: 4. The CDR3 runs 17 residues. Germline CDR1 ENHRY, CDR2 SYGVKD. The CDR3 DNA follows: TGTGCCATCAGTGGGACTAGCGGGAGGGCCTCCACAGATACGCAGTATTTT. It yields the protein CAISGTSGRASTDTQYF.

CDR3 nucleotides: TGCGCCAGCAGTCACTTCGACACGACCGTGGATACGCAGTATTTT. Translating it yields CASSHFDTTVDTQYF. The V and J genes are TRBV23-1 and TRBJ2-3, with unresolved D. TRBV23-1 is annotated as an ORF whose role is uncertain. V lost 3 bases, J lost 6 bases, and 16 bases lay in between. This CDR3 contains 15 residues.

The rearrangement uses TRBV27 and TRBJ2-1; D perhaps matches TRBD1 (6 bases). CDR1 is MNHEY, CDR2 SMNVEV, per germline (reference sequence). V was shortened by 6 bases and J by 8 bases, with 14 bases between the two germline ends. This CDR3 comprises 13 residues. The CDR3 DNA reads TGTGCCAGCAGCCGCAGGGGTTTGGATGAGCAGTTCTTC. Translated, it gives CASSRRGLDEQFF.

This rearrangement joins TRBV19 to TRBJ2-7, with 8 bases fitting TRBD2. The CDR3 is made up of 14 amino acids. Germline trimming cut 2 bases from V and 3 bases from J; bases unmatched to any gene: 3. Germline values: CDR1 LNHDA, CDR2 SQIVND (reference sequence). In DNA form, the CDR3 reads TGTGCCAGTAGTATATCGGGGGGGCTCTACGAGCAGTACTTC. Its protein product is CASSISGGLYEQYF.

This clone has ten or more counts. This chain joins TRBV4-1 and TRBJ1-6; 9 bases map to TRBD1. The CDR3 spans 14 residues. The germline V gene has CDR1 MGHRA and CDR2 YSYEKL. V lost 6 bases and J lost 9; bases outside the gene matches: 6. CDR3 region: CASSLDRGISPLHF. In DNA, the CDR3 is TGCGCCAGCAGTCTCGACAGGGGGATTTCACCCCTCCACTTT.

The rearrangement uses TRBV28 and TRBJ2-1; a possible D gene is TRBD2 (5 bases). The CDR3 spans 17 residues. Germline V gene data show CDR1 as MDHEN and CDR2 as SYDVKM. The V end lost 2 bases, the J end lost 7 bases, and 21 bases lay between the germline ends. Here the CDR3 DNA reads TGTGCCAGCAGTTTAGAGGGCCTGGGCGGGTTCATGAATGAGCAGTTCTTC. As protein: CASSLEGLGGFMNEQFF.

The rearrangement uses TRBV7-2 and TRBJ1-3; the match to TRBD1 covers 7 bases. Per germline, CDR1 SGHTA and CDR2 FQGNSA. The CDR3 runs 18 residues. The trim removed 6 bases at V and 6 bases at J, leaving 20 bases unmatched. CDR3 residues: CASSPRSTGRLAENTIYF. CDR3 DNA: TGTGCCAGCAGTCCACGTTCGACAGGGAGGTTGGCGGAAAACACCATATATTTT.

This clone came up once. CDR3 in DNA: TGCGCCAGTAGTCAGGAGCCGGAGGGCGAGCAGTACTTC. This encodes CASSQEPEGEQYF. The gene calls are TRBV5-1 and TRBJ2-7, with TRBD2 as a possible D gene (6 bases). This CDR3 is 13 amino acids long. From germline, CDR1 is SGHRS and CDR2 YFSETQ. The ends were cut back, 8 bases at V and 6 bases at J, with 18 bases in the middle.

The table lists this clone with a count of one. The CDR3 nucleotides are TGTGCCAGCAGCCCGGAGCCCAGGGGTCAATCACCCCTCCACTTT. Protein product: CASSPEPRGQSPLHF. The chain recombines TRBV7-2 with TRBJ1-6, with D perhaps matching TRBD1 (6 bases). This CDR3 is built from 15 residues. Trimming left V 5 bases short and J 10 bases short, with 18 bases between. The germline gives CDR1 SGHTA, CDR2 FQGNSA. The full variable domain, rest sourced from reference TRBV7-2 and TRBJ1-6, is GAGVSQSPSNKVTEKGKDVELRCDPISGHTALYWYRQSLGQGLEFLIYFQGNSAPDKSGLPSDRFSAERTGGSVSTLTIQRTQQEDSAVYLCASSPEPRGQSPLHFGNGTRLTVT.

V usage is TRBV3-1 (or the pseudogene TRBV3-2) and J usage is TRBJ2-7; 8 bases agree with TRBD1. The CDR3 covers 14 residues. J gave up 0 bases and V 5 bases, and 3 bases lay outside the gene matches. CDR1 and CDR2 (germline): LGHDT, YNNKEL (reference sequence). The DNA for the CDR3 is TGTGCCAGCAGCTGGACAGGGACCTCCTACGAGCAGTACTTC. Translation: CASSWTGTSYEQYF.

The chain couples TRBV4-1 to TRBJ1-2; D may be TRBD1 (5 bases). Germline CDR1 reads MGHRA; CDR2 reads YSYEKL. V was trimmed by 0 bases and J by 5 bases, leaving 13 bases between them. The CDR3 spans 15 residues. CDR3 amino acids: CASSQDVTGTYGYTF. Written as DNA, the CDR3 is TGCGCCAGCAGCCAAGATGTAACAGGAACATATGGCTACACCTTC.

The V and J genes are TRBV20-1 and TRBJ2-7; the D gene is possibly TRBD2 (6 bases). V gave up 4 bases and J gave up 6 bases, with 10 bases separating them. Germline V gives CDR1 DFQATT, CDR2 SNEGSKA (reference sequence). The CDR3 runs to 11 residues. Here the CDR3 reads CSATTEGEQYF. The CDR3 nucleotides read TGCAGTGCTACGACGGAGGGCGAGCAGTACTTC.

This clone was found a few times. The chain is built from TRBV19 and TRBJ1-2; maybe TRBD1 (6 bases). The CDR3 has 17 residues. Germline CDR1 is LNHDA and CDR2 is SQIVND (reference sequence). Trimming took off 7 bases at V and 5 bases at J, with 26 bases between the two ends. The CDR3 DNA reads TGTGCCAGTATCTCAGTATCGGGGAACCAGGGGATTTATGGCTACACCTTC. Protein product: CASISVSGNQGIYGYTF.

This clone was counted a single time. V is TRBV24-1 and J is TRBJ2-1, with 8 bases that match TRBD2. The length of the CDR3 is 16 residues. Germline V gene sequence: CDR1 KGHDR, CDR2 SFDVKD. V dropped 3 bases and J dropped 2; count of bases not matched to a gene: 5. CDR3 nucleotides: TGTGCCACCAGTGATCCAAGCGGGAGAGCCTACAATGAGCAGTTCTTC. It translates to CATSDPSGRAYNEQFF.

The chain recombines TRBV6-2 or TRBV6-3 with TRBJ2-1, with D possibly TRBD1 on 6 matching bases. The CDR3 consists of 18 residues. The V gene's germline CDR1 is MNHEY and CDR2 SVGEGT. Trimming took off 0 bases at V and 0 bases at J, with 15 bases between the two ends. This CDR3 reads CASSYSRQGMSSYNEQFF. The CDR3 region has the DNA TGTGCCAGCAGTTACTCGAGGCAGGGGATGAGCTCCTACAATGAGCAGTTCTTC.

This sequence joins TRBV5-1 and TRBJ2-7, with a weak D call TRBD2 (6 bases). Trimming took 4 bases from V and 4 from J, leaving 18 bases between them. The germline V gene has CDR1 SGHRS and CDR2 YFSETQ. This CDR3 is 15 amino acids long. The CDR3 nucleotides read TGCGCCAGCAGCGCTACACAACCGGGGAGGTACGAGCAGTACTTC. This translates into CASSATQPGRYEQYF.

V gene TRBV7-9 combines with J gene TRBJ2-3; TRBD1 matches 8 bases. Germline V CDR1 and CDR2: SEHNR, FQNEAQ (reference sequence). The CDR3 loop spans 16 amino acids. V lost 5 bases, J lost 1 base, and 8 bases stayed unmatched. The CDR3 coding sequence is TGTGCCAGCAGCCCCCCGGGACAGGCGCGCACAGATACGCAGTATTTT. Its protein is CASSPPGQARTDTQYF.

The rearrangement uses TRBV7-2 and TRBJ2-1; maybe TRBD2 (6 bases). V was clipped by 3 bases and J by 10 bases, with 22 bases between them. Germline V gene sequence: CDR1 SGHTA, CDR2 FQGNSA. There are 16 residues in the CDR3. The CDR3 protein is CASSFHPPGVEGEQFF. For the CDR3, the DNA is TGTGCCAGCAGCTTTCACCCCCCGGGGGTCGAGGGGGAGCAGTTCTTC.

This clone was seen at least ten times. CDR3 nucleotide sequence: TGTGCCAGCCGCAACTGGACAGGTGGTAATTCACCCCTCCACTTT. Translating it yields CASRNWTGGNSPLHF. The chain couples TRBV18 to TRBJ1-6, with TRBD1 matching over 7 bases. Germline assignment: CDR1 KGHSH and CDR2 LQKENI. V shed 8 bases and J 6 bases; nucleotides not matched to a gene: 10. This CDR3 spans 15 amino acids.

This clone was found once. The V and J genes are TRBV4-1 and TRBJ2-2, with 8 positions matching TRBD1. The length of the CDR3 is 17 residues. Germline CDR1 reads MGHRA; CDR2 reads YSYEKL. The J segment lost 3 bases and the V segment lost 1 base, leaving 7 bases of the junction unmatched. The CDR3 DNA follows: TGCGCCAGCAGCCAAGCACCCAGGGGGCTTGACACCGGGGAGCTGTTTTTT. Its translation is CASSQAPRGLDTGELFF.

To note about this clone: Distinct nucleotide sequences in the sample also encode this CDR3. V and J are TRBV28 and TRBJ1-3, with TRBD1 matching 8 bases. In germline, CDR1 is MDHEN, CDR2 SYDVKM. Trimming took 6 bases from V and 2 from J; bases not matched to a gene: 3. The CDR3 loop spans 14 amino acids. As DNA, the CDR3 is TGTGCCAGCAGCCTACAGGGGGCTGGAAACACCATATATTTT. Translation gives CASSLQGAGNTIYF.

V usage is TRBV3-1 (or the pseudogene TRBV3-2) and J usage is TRBJ1-1; D is ambiguous. V shed 1 base and J shed 5 bases, with 5 bases lying between them. The CDR3 length is 12 residues. The germline CDR1 and CDR2 sequences are LGHDT and YNNKEL (reference sequence). The CDR3 sequence: CASSQGSTEAFF. CDR3 bases: TGTGCCAGCAGCCAAGGCAGTACTGAAGCTTTCTTT.

The chain combines TRBV5-1 with TRBJ1-6, with 8 positions matching TRBD1. The CDR3 length is 15 residues. V trimming: 3 bases; J trimming: 5 bases; junction bases outside the gene matches: 4. Looked up from germline, CDR1 is SGHRS and CDR2 is YFSETQ. The CDR3 bases are TGCGCCAGCAGCTCGTGGACAGGGAATAATTCACCCCTCCACTTT. Translating gives CASSSWTGNNSPLHF.

The V call is TRBV7-2, the J call TRBJ1-5, with D perhaps TRBD1 (6 bases). Germline V gene lookup returns CDR1 SGHTA and CDR2 FQGNSA. This CDR3 region has 15 residues. Trimming pared 5 bases from V and 5 bases from J, leaving 16 bases between. CDR3 nucleotides: TGTGCCAGCAGCATCGACAGGAGGTCGGATCAGCCCCAGCATTTT. Translation gives CASSIDRRSDQPQHF.

This chain uses TRBV9 with TRBJ2-7; a possible D gene is TRBD1 (6 bases). The CDR3 length is 15 residues. V lost 0 bases to trimming and J lost 2 bases, with 12 bases between them. The V gene's germline CDR1 is SGDLS and CDR2 YYNGEE. Written as DNA, the CDR3 is TGTGCCAGCAGCGTAGCTTCAGGGGCGACCTACGAGCAGTACTTC. Translation gives CASSVASGATYEQYF. The full variable domain, completed using reference TRBV9 and TRBJ2-7, is DSGVTQTPKHLITATGQRVTLRCSPRSGDLSVYWYQQSLDQGLQFLIQYYNGEERAKGNILERFSAQQFPDLHSELNLSSLELGDSALYFCASSVASGATYEQYFGPGTRLTVT.

The CDR3 coding sequence is TGTGCCAGCAGGGCCCCGGGGGATGAGCAGTTCTTC. Translating gives CASRAPGDEQFF. The chain is built from TRBV12-3 or TRBV12-4 and TRBJ2-1; D might be TRBD2 (6 bases). The CDR3 loop spans 12 amino acids. The ends were cut back, 6 bases at V and 8 bases at J, with 11 bases in the middle.